One and the same sample provided the 26 T cell receptor beta chains below, sequenced in a study of blood T cell repertoires in COVID-19. Using immunoSEQ multiplex PCR, the repertoire was profiled, and TCRdb retains in-frame clones only, with some absent. The sample includes tens of thousands of clones, around 90% of them seen just once. Input material: peripheral blood. The source is a woman of 80 years or more with active or convalescent COVID-19.

J is TRBJ1-2 and V is TRBV12-3 or TRBV12-4; D unresolved. V was shortened by 3 bases and J by 8 bases, with 10 bases between the two germline ends. This CDR3 region has 12 residues. In DNA form, the CDR3 reads TGTGCCAGCAGTTTCGGCGGTGGAGGCTACACCTTC. This sequence encodes CASSFGGGGYTF.

The chain recombines TRBV27 with TRBJ1-2; D is unclear. The CDR3 runs 13 residues. V was shortened by 2 bases and J by 4 bases, with 8 bases between the two germline ends. Looked up from germline, CDR1 is MNHEY and CDR2 is SMNVEV (reference sequence). The CDR3 reads CASSLGQFYGYTF. DNA of the CDR3: TGTGCCAGCAGTTTAGGGCAGTTCTATGGCTACACCTTC.

The CDR3 DNA follows: TGTGCCAGGTCCGGGGGTCCAAATGAAAAACTGTTTTTT. It specifies CARSGGPNEKLFF. The chain combines TRBV2 with TRBJ1-4, with a possible D match to TRBD1 (5 bases). Germline CDR1 reads SNHLY; CDR2 reads FYNNEI. Trimming pared 9 bases from V and 5 bases from J, leaving 13 bases between. The CDR3 consists of 13 residues. The full variable domain, rest sourced from reference TRBV2 and TRBJ1-4, is EPEVTQTPSHQVTQMGQEVILRCVPISNHLYFYWYRQILGQKVEFLVSFYNNEISEKSEIFDDQFSVERPDGSNFTLKIRSTKLEDSAMYFCARSGGPNEKLFFGSGTQLSVL.

The V call is TRBV6-2 or TRBV6-3, the J call TRBJ1-1; a possible D gene is TRBD1 (6 bases). This CDR3 spans 14 amino acids. Trimming pared 5 bases from V and 1 base from J, leaving 11 bases between. Germline V CDR1 and CDR2: MNHEY, SVGEGT. CDR3 amino acids: CASSSTGPNTEAFF. The CDR3 region has the DNA TGTGCCAGCAGTAGTACAGGGCCGAACACTGAAGCTTTCTTT.

The rearrangement uses TRBV10-3 and TRBJ2-3; TRBD2 aligns across 7 bases. The V gene's germline CDR1 is ENHRY and CDR2 SYGVKD. The CDR3 covers 14 residues. The J segment lost 5 bases and the V segment lost 6 bases, leaving 8 bases of the junction unmatched. Here the CDR3 reads CAIRSGGSLDTQYF. For the CDR3, the DNA is TGTGCCATCAGGTCGGGGGGTTCGCTAGATACGCAGTATTTT.

The chain uses TRBV19 and TRBJ2-1, with TRBD2 identical over 8 bases. Germline assignment: CDR1 LNHDA and CDR2 SQIVND (reference sequence). Unmatched junction bases numbered 6, after V lost 2 bases and J lost 6 bases. The CDR3 spans 15 residues. The CDR3 bases are TGTGCCAGTAGTATATCTTTAGCGGGGCTCAATGAGCAGTTCTTC. Residues: CASSISLAGLNEQFF.

This clone was recorded once. DNA of the CDR3: TGTGCCAGCAGTTACTCGAAGGGGGGGGCGGCCGGGGAGCTGTTTTTT. Protein: CASSYSKGGAAGELFF. The V and J genes are TRBV6-5 and TRBJ2-2; possibly TRBD2 for D (7 bases). Deletions cut 0 bases from V and 6 bases from J, with 14 bases between. The CDR3 has 16 residues. CDR1 MNHEY and CDR2 SVGAGI come from the germline V gene.

The CDR3 coding sequence is TGTGCCAGCAGTTTTCAGGGGCCCTCCTACGAGCAGTACTTC. It is translated as CASSFQGPSYEQYF. The genes are TRBV28 and TRBJ2-7; possible D gene TRBD1, 6 bases. Germline V gene lookup returns CDR1 MDHEN and CDR2 SYDVKM. The CDR3 totals 14 residues. The ends were cut back, 3 bases at V and 0 bases at J, with 9 bases in the middle.

The rearrangement joins TRBV18 to TRBJ2-1; a weak D match, TRBD1 (6 bases). The ends were cut back, 0 bases at V and 3 bases at J, with 12 bases in the middle. The length of the CDR3 is 16 residues. CDR1 and CDR2 from the germline V gene are KGHSH and LQKENI. For the CDR3, the DNA is TGTGCCAGCTCACCACCCTCCCAGGGACACTACAATGAGCAGTTCTTC. This codes for CASSPPSQGHYNEQFF.

This rearrangement joins TRBV2 to TRBJ1-1; no clear D. Germline CDR1 is SNHLY and CDR2 is FYNNEI. Trimming shortened V by 8 bases and J by 2 bases, and 9 bases separated the two germline ends. This CDR3 has 12 amino acids. In DNA form, the CDR3 reads TGTGCCAGCGTATTACATAACACTGAAGCTTTCTTT. Amino acids: CASVLHNTEAFF.

This chain links TRBV4-3 with TRBJ2-3; 7 bases align to TRBD1. The CDR3 contains 18 residues. Looked up from germline, CDR1 is LGHNA and CDR2 is YSLEER. The ends lost 4 bases at V and 1 base at J; junction bases unmatched: 14. CDR3 sequence: CASSRSFPWDSCTDTQYF. The CDR3 DNA follows: TGCGCCAGCAGCCGATCTTTCCCCTGGGACAGCTGCACAGATACGCAGTATTTT.

This chain joins TRBV29-1 and TRBJ2-7, with TRBD1 as a possible D gene (5 bases). The CDR3 length is 12 residues. Germline CDR1 reads SQVTM; CDR2 reads ANQGSEA. V lost 3 bases, J lost 2 bases, and 8 bases lay in between. The CDR3 region is CSVEGQTYEQYF. The CDR3 nucleotides read TGCAGCGTTGAGGGGCAGACCTACGAGCAGTACTTC.

V usage is TRBV18 and J usage is TRBJ1-2, with D perhaps matching TRBD1 (6 bases). V lost 5 bases to trimming and J lost 10 bases, with 26 bases between them. Germline CDR1 and CDR2: KGHSH and LQKENI. The CDR3 is 16 amino acids. CDR3: CASSSRTLQGRGTYTF. The CDR3 coding sequence is TGTGCCAGCTCATCCCGAACATTACAGGGCCGTGGTACCTACACCTTC.

The chain combines TRBV28 with TRBJ2-7, with TRBD2 identical over 11 bases. The V and J ends lost 6 bases and 3 bases, in that order; junction bases with no gene match: 4. This CDR3 is built from 14 residues. Germline values: CDR1 MDHEN, CDR2 SYDVKM. CDR3 region: CASSPTSGSYEQYF. CDR3 nucleotides: TGTGCCAGCAGCCCAACTAGCGGGAGCTACGAGCAGTACTTC.

The V and J genes are TRBV15 and TRBJ2-7; D is uncertain. CDR1 is LNHNV, CDR2 YYDKDF, per germline (reference sequence). Trimming stripped 1 base from V and 2 bases from J, with 9 bases between. The CDR3 spans 14 residues. CDR3 sequence: CATSRVGETYEQYF. The CDR3 DNA reads as TGTGCCACCAGCAGAGTCGGAGAGACCTACGAGCAGTACTTC.

This clone was picked up one time. The chain carries TRBV5-4 and TRBJ2-7, with D possibly being TRBD1 (5 bases). Germline lookup yields CDR1 SGHNT and CDR2 YYREEE (reference sequence). V lost 0 bases and J lost 5, with 15 bases in between. This CDR3 comprises 15 residues. CDR3 protein: CASSLAGLGSHEQYF. In DNA, the CDR3 is TGTGCCAGCAGCTTGGCAGGGCTAGGGTCCCACGAGCAGTACTTC.

The chain employs TRBV5-1 and TRBJ1-4; 8 nucleotides agree with TRBD1. In germline, CDR1 is SGHRS, CDR2 YFSETQ. V lost 4 bases and J lost 13; bases outside the gene matches: 12. This CDR3 contains 14 residues. CDR3 DNA: TGCGCCAGCAGCCCAACGGACAGGGATCAAGGACTGTTTTTT. It yields the protein CASSPTDRDQGLFF.

This clone was detected only once. The chain combines TRBV4-2 with TRBJ2-1; 12 positions match TRBD2. The germline V gene has CDR1 LGHNA and CDR2 YNFKEQ. Unmatched junction bases numbered 15, after V lost 4 bases and J lost 5 bases. The CDR3 is 19 residues long. CDR3 bases: TGTGCCAGCAGCCGACAAAATTTAAAAGGACTAGCGGGGAACAATGAGCAGTTCTTC. This sequence encodes CASSRQNLKGLAGNNEQFF.

Concerning this clone: Its ends do not fully match the called genes, so a read error is possible. The rearrangement links TRBV7-2 to TRBJ1-6; D not resolved. The V gene's germline CDR1 is SGHTA and CDR2 FQGNSA. The CDR3 has 16 amino acids. The CDR3 nucleotides read TGTGCCAGCAGCAAAAACCTGAGGGATTCTAATTCTCCCCTCCACTTT. It yields the protein CASSKNLRDSNSPLHF. The variable domain in full, with the rest retrieved from reference TRBV7-2 and TRBJ1-6, is GAGVSQSPSNKVTEKGKDVELRCDPISGHTALYWYRQSLGQGLEFLIYFQGNSAPDKSGLPSDRFSAERTGGSVSTLTIQRTQQEDSAVYLCASSKNLRDSNSPLHFGNGTRLTVT.

V and J are TRBV30 and TRBJ1-1; 7 nucleotides align to TRBD1. This CDR3 is 15 amino acids long. The ends lost 3 bases at V and 3 bases at J; junction bases unmatched: 10. The germline V gene encodes CDR1 GTSNPN and CDR2 SVGIG (reference sequence). In DNA form, the CDR3 reads TGTGCCTGGAGGTACACAGGGGTGAGGGACACTGAAGCTTTCTTT. It is translated as CAWRYTGVRDTEAFF. Combining the CDR3 with reference TRBV30 and TRBJ1-1 gives the whole variable domain SQTIHQWPATLVQPVGSPLSLECTVEGTSNPNLYWYRQAAGRGLQLLFYSVGIGQISSEVPQNLSASRPQDRQFILSSKKLLLSDSGFYLCAWRYTGVRDTEAFFGQGTRLTVV.

V usage is TRBV4-3 and J usage is TRBJ2-7; a possible D gene is TRBD2 (5 bases). V was cut by 0 bases and J by 4 bases, with 19 bases left in between. The CDR3 consists of 17 residues. Germline V gives CDR1 LGHNA, CDR2 YSLEER. The CDR3 loop reads CASSQDVGLLTIYEQYF. CDR3 DNA: TGCGCCAGCAGCCAAGATGTTGGACTTTTGACTATTTACGAGCAGTACTTC.

This clone was counted a few times. The J gene is TRBJ2-7, the V gene TRBV28; the match to TRBD1 covers 8 bases. CDR1 MDHEN and CDR2 SYDVKM come from the germline V gene. The CDR3 runs to 14 residues. J was trimmed by 8 bases and V by 5 bases; bases with no gene match: 11. The DNA of the CDR3 is TGTGCCAGCAGTCCCTTAGGACAGGGCCGCAAGCAGTACTTC. This sequence encodes CASSPLGQGRKQYF.

The chain has TRBV5-1 and TRBJ2-7; 12 nucleotides align to TRBD2. V lost 1 base to trimming and J lost 3 bases; unmatched junction nucleotides: 2. The CDR3 runs to 15 residues. Looked up from germline, CDR1 is SGHRS and CDR2 is YFSETQ. The CDR3 protein is CASSLTLAGGYEQYF. In DNA, the CDR3 is TGCGCCAGCAGCTTGACACTAGCGGGAGGCTACGAGCAGTACTTC.

In this sample, this clone turned up once. CDR3 loop: CASSVLADYEQYF. In DNA form, the CDR3 reads TGTGCCAGCAGTGTACTAGCGGACTACGAGCAGTACTTC. The chain links TRBV2 to TRBJ2-7; 8 nucleotides agree with TRBD2. The CDR3 is 13 residues long. CDR1 SNHLY and CDR2 FYNNEI come from the germline V gene. Trimming took 4 bases from V and 3 from J; bases not matched to a gene: 2.

This chain joins TRBV27 and TRBJ1-4; D unresolved. V was shortened by 0 bases and J by 1 base, with 6 bases between the two germline ends. Germline CDR1 MNHEY, CDR2 SMNVEV (reference sequence). CDR3 length: 15 amino acids. The CDR3 bases are TGTGCCAGCAGTTTATCAGGGAGAACTAATGAAAAACTGTTTTTT. The encoded protein is CASSLSGRTNEKLFF.

CDR3: CASTHCTDTQYF. DNA of the CDR3: TGTGCCAGCACCCATTGCACAGATACGCAGTATTTT. The V and J genes are TRBV21-1 and TRBJ2-3; the table assigns TRBD1, which was not confirmed against the DNA. TRBV21-1 is assigned pseudogene status. CDR3 length: 12 residues.